These 17 T cell receptor beta chains were all obtained from the same sample, sequenced in a study of shared clonotypes between healthy human individuals. Sequencing used immunoSEQ multiplex PCR; TCRdb keeps in-frame clones, though not all of them. This table has over a million clones, roughly 96% appearing once. The sequencing input was naive CD4+ T cells sorted from blood. The sample's subset: CD45RA+ positively selected. Receptors originate from a man aged 30-40 years in good health.

The J gene is TRBJ1-2, the V gene TRBV28; D remains unclear. From germline, CDR1 is MDHEN and CDR2 SYDVKM. V lost 5 bases and J 4 bases, leaving 17 bases between the germline ends. The CDR3 loop spans 15 amino acids. This CDR3 is CASSPNIRPGYGYTF. CDR3 DNA: TGTGCCAGCAGTCCGAATATACGGCCGGGCTATGGCTACACCTTC.

The chain combines TRBV7-9 with TRBJ2-7; TRBD2 aligns across 9 bases. The CDR3 contains 15 residues. The junction had 3 bases not matched to a gene; V was cut back by 1 base and J by 2 bases. Germline CDR1 reads SEHNR; CDR2 reads FQNEAQ (reference sequence). CDR3 sequence: CASSLVTSGTYEQYF. The CDR3 nucleotides read TGTGCCAGCAGCTTAGTGACTAGCGGAACCTACGAGCAGTACTTC. Variable domain in full (rest from reference TRBV7-9 and TRBJ2-7): DTGVSQNPRHKITKRGQNVTFRCDPISEHNRLYWYRQTLGQGPEFLTYFQNEAQLEKSRLLSDRFSAERPKGSFSTLEIQRTEQGDSAMYLCASSLVTSGTYEQYFGPGTRLTVT.

This chain links TRBV5-1 with TRBJ1-5; 7 bases fit TRBD1. This CDR3 is 16 amino acids long. The germline gives CDR1 SGHRS, CDR2 YFSETQ. J lost 4 bases, V lost 3 bases, and 10 bases had no gene match. In nucleotides, the CDR3 is TGCGCCAGCAGCTACAATACCAGGGGGGGGAATCAGCCCCAGCATTTT. Its translation: CASSYNTRGGNQPQHF. Full variable domain (outside the CDR3, taken from reference TRBV5-1 and TRBJ1-5): KAGVTQTPRYLIKTRGQQVTLSCSPISGHRSVSWYQQTPGQGLQFLFEYFSETQRNKGNFPGRFSGRQFSNSRSEMNVSTLELGDSALYLCASSYNTRGGNQPQHFGDGTRLSIL.

The V call is TRBV5-5, the J call TRBJ2-5; D unresolved. CDR1 is SGHKS, CDR2 YYEKEE, per germline (reference sequence). V lost 4 bases and J 8 bases, leaving 21 bases between the germline ends. CDR3 length: 15 amino acids. The CDR3 coding sequence is TGTGCCAGCAGCGTCTGGGCCGTCTCAAAAAACACCCAGTACTTC. Translating gives CASSVWAVSKNTQYF.

Written as DNA, the CDR3 is TGTGCCAGCAGCTTAAGGCCTCGGGACAGGGGACCTTCCGCCTATGGCTACACCTTC. As protein: CASSLRPRDRGPSAYGYTF. The chain combines TRBV7-2 with TRBJ1-2; TRBD1 agrees at 10 bases. The CDR3 is 19 amino acids. V shed 2 bases and J 4 bases; nucleotides not matched to a gene: 16. CDR1 and CDR2 from the germline V gene are SGHTA and FQGNSA.

This chain connects TRBV11-3 to TRBJ2-7, with 11 bases lining up with TRBD2. Trimming took 3 bases from V and 6 from J; bases not matched to a gene: 1. The CDR3 totals 13 residues. Germline lookup yields CDR1 SGHNT and CDR2 YENEEA. In DNA form, the CDR3 reads TGTGCCAGCAGCTTGGGACTAGCGGTCGAGCAGTACTTC. Its translation is CASSLGLAVEQYF.

The gene calls are TRBV27 and TRBJ1-2, with 7 bases aligning to TRBD1. Germline V gene sequence: CDR1 MNHEY, CDR2 SMNVEV (reference sequence). The CDR3 sequence is 13 residues long. V trimming: 11 bases; J trimming: 3 bases; junction bases outside the gene matches: 9. The DNA of the CDR3 is TGTGCCGGCCGCGAACAGGGGTACTATGGCTACACCTTC. As protein: CAGREQGYYGYTF.

In this sample, this clone turned up once. V and J are TRBV15 and TRBJ2-2, with 14 nucleotides matching TRBD2. Germline-derived CDR1 and CDR2 are LNHNV and YYDKDF (reference sequence). Losses at the gene ends were 0 bases for V and 3 bases for J; bases not matched to a gene: 6. The CDR3 loop spans 19 amino acids. CDR3 DNA sequence: TGTGCCACCAGCAGAGACCCCCGGACTAGCGGGAGGTACACCGGGGAGCTGTTTTTT. This encodes CATSRDPRTSGRYTGELFF.

The genes are TRBV28 and TRBJ1-2, with D unresolved. This CDR3 contains 14 residues. The V gene lost 3 bases and the J gene lost 6 bases, with 14 bases spanning the gap. Germline V gives CDR1 MDHEN, CDR2 SYDVKM. The CDR3 reads CASSFSGDLDGYTF. CDR3 DNA: TGTGCCAGCAGTTTCTCAGGTGACCTTGATGGCTACACCTTC.

This clone was picked up one time. The chain is built from TRBV2 and TRBJ1-2; 7 nucleotides match TRBD1. In germline, CDR1 is SNHLY, CDR2 FYNNEI. This CDR3 comprises 14 residues. Losses at the gene ends were 7 bases for V and 8 bases for J; bases not matched to a gene: 13. CDR3 nucleotide sequence: TGTGCCAGCACCCTAGACAGGGTTCATTCGGGCTACACCTTC. This codes for CASTLDRVHSGYTF.

The rearrangement uses TRBV11-2 and TRBJ2-1; 9 nucleotides match TRBD2. V lost 2 bases, J lost 7 bases, and 3 bases stayed unmatched. The CDR3 is made up of 14 amino acids. CDR1 is SGHAT, CDR2 FQNNGV, per germline. CDR3 DNA: TGTGCCAGCAGCTTATTAACTAGCGGGAATGAGCAGTTCTTC. Its translation: CASSLLTSGNEQFF.

This rearrangement joins TRBV28 to TRBJ1-2; D is perhaps TRBD1 (5 bases). The germline V and J ends were trimmed by 5 bases and 2 bases, with 15 bases remaining between them. From germline, CDR1 is MDHEN and CDR2 SYDVKM. The CDR3 contains 15 residues. The CDR3 sequence is CASSPRDRWNYGYTF. The CDR3 nucleotides are TGTGCCAGCAGTCCTCGGGACCGTTGGAACTATGGCTACACCTTC.

The chain combines TRBV6-1 with TRBJ2-1; 13 bases are shared with TRBD2. This CDR3 is built from 17 residues. The V gene's germline CDR1 is MNHNS and CDR2 SASEGT. The V and J ends lost 1 base and 5 bases, in that order; junction bases with no gene match: 5. The CDR3 region has the DNA TGTGCCAGCAGTGAAGGGGGACTAGCGGGAATAAACAATGAGCAGTTCTTC. Translated: CASSEGGLAGINNEQFF.

The chain has TRBV5-1 and TRBJ2-2; TRBD2 agrees at 14 bases. Germline values: CDR1 SGHRS, CDR2 YFSETQ. V shed 4 bases, J shed 0 bases, and the junction held 5 bases outside the gene matches. CDR3 length: 18 amino acids. The CDR3 sequence: CASSTGLAGGPNTGELFF. The DNA of the CDR3 is TGCGCCAGCAGCACCGGACTAGCGGGAGGACCGAACACCGGGGAGCTGTTTTTT.

With regard to this clone: This sample also contains other DNA sequences that code for the same CDR3. J is TRBJ2-7 and V is TRBV20-1; D is perhaps TRBD1 (5 bases). The V end was cut by 6 bases, the J end by 6 bases, with 12 bases between. Germline loops: CDR1 DFQATT, CDR2 SNEGSKA (reference sequence). CDR3 size: 11 residues. CDR3 in DNA: TGCAGTGCCCGGATTACAGGCGAGCAGTACTTC. Translating gives CSARITGEQYF.

This clone showed up just once. V is TRBV7-9 and J is TRBJ2-7; possibly TRBD1 for D (6 bases). Trimming shortened V by 5 bases and J by 1 base, and 12 bases separated the two germline ends. This CDR3 spans 14 amino acids. From germline, CDR1 is SEHNR and CDR2 FQNEAQ (reference sequence). Here the CDR3 DNA reads TGTGCCAGCAGCCCAGGGGTTCTGTCCTACGAGCAGTACTTC. Residues: CASSPGVLSYEQYF.

This clone was counted a single time. The chain couples TRBV9 to TRBJ1-3; D is ambiguous. This CDR3 has 16 amino acids. V lost 0 bases, J lost 0 bases, and 10 bases lay in between. In germline, CDR1 is SGDLS, CDR2 YYNGEE. The CDR3 region is CASSVDPRSSGNTIYF. The CDR3 DNA reads as TGTGCCAGCAGCGTAGACCCCCGCTCCTCTGGAAACACCATATATTTT.